Presented here are 23 T cell receptor beta chains from one specimen sequenced in a study of blood T cell repertoires in COVID-19. This table comes from immunoSEQ multiplex PCR, and its TCRdb copy is limited to in-frame clones, with some not included. The sample has about 130,000 clones; less than 90% are singletons. The sequenced sample was peripheral blood. The receptor source for this set is a woman in her twenties or thirties who had recovered from COVID-19.

This chain joins TRBV5-1 and TRBJ1-1, with D possibly TRBD1 on 5 matching bases. Germline CDR1 SGHRS, CDR2 YFSETQ. Between the trimmed V and J ends, which lost 4 bases and 2 bases, there was a span of 15 bases. The CDR3 has 15 amino acids. The CDR3 DNA sequence: TGCGCCAGCAGCCGCATCCGGCAGGGTAACACTGAAGCTTTCTTT. Its protein product is CASSRIRQGNTEAFF.

Of note for this clone: Other nucleotide sequences in the sample specify the same CDR3. The rearrangement links TRBV19 to TRBJ2-1; no definite D call. This CDR3 contains 11 residues. CDR1 LNHDA and CDR2 SQIVND come from the germline V gene (reference sequence). V gave up 5 bases and J gave up 4 bases, with 3 bases separating them. CDR3 residues: CASSSYNEQFF. The CDR3 nucleotides read TGTGCCAGTAGTTCTTACAATGAGCAGTTCTTC.

The J gene is TRBJ2-7, the V gene TRBV5-4; TRBD1 is a possible D gene (6 bases). The germline V gene has CDR1 SGHNT and CDR2 YYREEE (reference sequence). The V gene lost 10 bases and the J gene lost 2 bases, with 19 bases spanning the gap. The CDR3 totals 14 residues. The CDR3 region is CACKKWDTPYEQYF. CDR3 DNA: TGTGCCTGCAAGAAGTGGGACACACCCTACGAGCAGTACTTC.

V usage is TRBV27 and J usage is TRBJ1-1; no reliable D call. Trimming removed 6 bases from V and 1 base from J, with 9 bases in between. The germline V gene encodes CDR1 MNHEY and CDR2 SMNVEV (reference sequence). The CDR3 has 13 residues. CDR3 DNA sequence: TGTGCCAGCAGGCCAGGAGGGAACACTGAAGCTTTCTTT. It specifies CASRPGGNTEAFF.

This chain links TRBV18 with TRBJ1-3; D call uncertain. Germline values: CDR1 KGHSH, CDR2 LQKENI. The CDR3 length is 16 residues. V lost 2 bases to trimming and J lost 0 bases, with 11 bases between them. In DNA form, the CDR3 reads TGTGCCAGCTCACCAATGGAGAGGAGCTCTGGAAACACCATATATTTT. It specifies CASSPMERSSGNTIYF.

The chain is built from TRBV5-1 and TRBJ2-7; 16 bases fit TRBD2. The V gene end was trimmed by 4 bases and the J gene end by 7 bases; junction bases not matched to a gene: 11. The CDR3 sequence is 17 residues long. Germline CDR1 and CDR2: SGHRS and YFSETQ. This chain's CDR3 is CASSIGTSGRVPGEQYF. CDR3 DNA: TGCGCCAGCAGCATCGGGACTAGCGGGAGGGTCCCTGGGGAGCAGTACTTC.

The chain is built from TRBV10-3 and TRBJ1-5, with 11 bases aligning to TRBD1. CDR3 length: 16 residues. Trimming removed 8 bases from V and 1 base from J; junction bases left unmatched: 7. Germline CDR1 is ENHRY and CDR2 is SYGVKD. The CDR3 coding sequence is TGTGCCATCTCGGACAGGGGGCGGGGAAGCAATCAGCCCCAGCATTTT. The encoded protein is CAISDRGRGSNQPQHF.

The chain recombines TRBV4-1 with TRBJ2-7; 11 bases align to TRBD2. The CDR3 has 16 residues. Germline values: CDR1 MGHRA, CDR2 YSYEKL. The V gene end was trimmed by 3 bases and the J gene end by 2 bases; junction bases not matched to a gene: 6. CDR3 sequence reads: CASSQGVAGGPYEQYF. CDR3 nucleotide sequence: TGCGCCAGCAGCCAGGGCGTAGCGGGAGGGCCCTACGAGCAGTACTTC.

The chain links TRBV7-9 to TRBJ1-6; TRBD1 matches at 7 bases. After removal of 1 base from V and 4 bases from J, the junction contained 1 base not matched to a gene. The CDR3 consists of 15 residues. CDR1 and CDR2 from the germline V gene are SEHNR and FQNEAQ (reference sequence). Written as DNA, the CDR3 is TGTGCCAGCAGCTTAGGGACAGGATATAATTCACCCCTCCACTTT. Translation gives CASSLGTGYNSPLHF.

The CDR3 DNA follows: TGTGCCAGCAGTTTATCCGGGACAGGGGGCGCCTTAGGTAACACCGGGGAGCTGTTTTTT. The encoded protein is CASSLSGTGGALGNTGELFF. This chain connects TRBV27 to TRBJ2-2; 12 bases are a match to TRBD1. Trimming cost V 0 bases and J 2 bases; bases outside gene matches: 10. The CDR3 has 20 residues. Germline CDR1 and CDR2: MNHEY and SMNVEV (reference sequence).

The chain combines TRBV5-1 with TRBJ1-2; no clear D. CDR1 is SGHRS and CDR2 is YFSETQ in the germline V gene. CDR3 length equals 15 residues. Trimming took off 1 base at V and 4 bases at J, with 14 bases between the two ends. CDR3 sequence: CASSLSIGLIYGYTF. CDR3 DNA sequence: TGCGCCAGCAGCTTGTCTATTGGACTGATCTATGGCTACACCTTC.

The chain has TRBV5-1 and TRBJ2-1; 9 bases match TRBD2. The V gene end was trimmed by 0 bases and the J gene end by 10 bases; junction bases not matched to a gene: 8. This CDR3 has 15 amino acids. Germline V CDR1 and CDR2: SGHRS, YFSETQ. The CDR3 coding sequence is TGCGCCAGCAGCTTGGCGGGACTAGCTGCCGAGGAGCAGTTCTTC. Translated, it gives CASSLAGLAAEEQFF. The full variable domain, completed using reference TRBV5-1 and TRBJ2-1, is KAGVTQTPRYLIKTRGQQVTLSCSPISGHRSVSWYQQTPGQGLQFLFEYFSETQRNKGNFPGRFSGRQFSNSRSEMNVSTLELGDSALYLCASSLAGLAAEEQFFGPGTRLTVL.

This chain joins TRBV6-5 and TRBJ2-2, with D unresolved. V shed 11 bases and J shed 5 bases, with 12 bases lying between them. The CDR3 runs 12 residues. The germline V gene encodes CDR1 MNHEY and CDR2 SVGAGI. The DNA for the CDR3 is TGTGCCTCAAAAACCGAGACCGGGGAGCTGTTTTTT. It encodes CASKTETGELFF.

The V and J genes are TRBV3-1 (or the pseudogene TRBV3-2) and TRBJ1-6, with TRBD1 as a possible D gene (5 bases). The germline V gene has CDR1 LGHDT and CDR2 YNNKEL (reference sequence). This CDR3 spans 16 amino acids. Trimming took off 4 bases at V and 2 bases at J, with 12 bases between the two ends. The CDR3 DNA sequence: TGTGCCAGCAGCCTTAGGGGTAGCACCTATAATTCACCCCTCCACTTT. This translates into CASSLRGSTYNSPLHF.

This chain uses TRBV28 with TRBJ1-1, with D uncertain. The germline gives CDR1 MDHEN, CDR2 SYDVKM. The V gene lost 4 bases and the J gene lost 5 bases, with 5 bases spanning the gap. The CDR3 totals 11 residues. CDR3 residues: CASSSVTEAFF. The CDR3 DNA reads TGTGCCAGCAGTTCCGTTACTGAAGCTTTCTTT.

This clone appeared a few times. CDR3 amino acids: CASRAGTSYNEQFF. For the CDR3, the DNA is TGTGCCAGCAGGGCCGGGACTTCTTACAATGAGCAGTTCTTC. This chain connects TRBV2 to TRBJ2-1; possibly TRBD2 for D (6 bases). Trimming cost V 6 bases and J 4 bases, with 13 bases left between them. The CDR3 sequence is 14 residues long. Germline CDR1 is SNHLY and CDR2 is FYNNEI.

The chain links TRBV3-1 (or the pseudogene TRBV3-2) to TRBJ1-1; D is ambiguous. Germline lookup yields CDR1 LGHDT and CDR2 YNNKEL (reference sequence). V was clipped by 0 bases and J by 7 bases, with 9 bases between them. The CDR3 is 13 amino acids. CDR3: CASSQDTAGEAFF. Written as DNA, the CDR3 is TGTGCCAGCAGCCAAGATACTGCAGGTGAAGCTTTCTTT.

The chain links TRBV5-6 to TRBJ1-1; a possible D gene is TRBD1 (6 bases). Deletions cut 1 base from V and 3 bases from J, with 10 bases between. The germline gives CDR1 SGHDT, CDR2 YYEEEE. The CDR3 runs 14 residues. CDR3 nucleotide sequence: TGTGCCAGCAGCTTGTTCCACAGGGACACTGAAGCTTTCTTT. This codes for CASSLFHRDTEAFF.

The chain carries TRBV5-6 and TRBJ1-1, with D possibly TRBD1 on 5 matching bases. The germline V and J ends were trimmed by 0 bases and 1 base, with 7 bases remaining between them. The CDR3 length is 14 residues. Germline CDR1 SGHDT, CDR2 YYEEEE. The CDR3 loop is CASSLGQRNTEAFF. CDR3 coding DNA: TGTGCCAGCAGCTTGGGACAGCGGAACACTGAAGCTTTCTTT.

The gene calls are TRBV5-6 and TRBJ1-5; D is possibly TRBD1 (5 bases). Deletions cut 2 bases from V and 2 bases from J, with 8 bases between. In germline, CDR1 is SGHDT, CDR2 YYEEEE. This CDR3 spans 14 amino acids. CDR3 in amino acids: CASSFWGGNQPQHF. DNA for the CDR3: TGTGCCAGCAGCTTCTGGGGGGGCAATCAGCCCCAGCATTTT.

This chain links TRBV9 with TRBJ1-2; 8 bases map to TRBD1. Per the germline V gene, CDR1 is SGDLS and CDR2 is YYNGEE. The CDR3 has 15 amino acids. Trimming at V came to 3 bases and at J to 3 bases, leaving 7 bases not matched to a gene. The CDR3 region is CASSETGDKDYGYTF. The CDR3, as DNA: TGTGCCAGCAGCGAGACAGGGGATAAAGACTATGGCTACACCTTC.

V gene TRBV2 combines with J gene TRBJ1-2, with 7 bases matching TRBD1. This CDR3 spans 13 amino acids. Germline lookup yields CDR1 SNHLY and CDR2 FYNNEI. Trimming took 5 bases from V and 3 from J; bases not matched to a gene: 3. The CDR3 region is CASSNDRDYGYTF. Written as DNA, the CDR3 is TGTGCCAGCAGTAATGACAGGGACTATGGCTACACCTTC.

The chain combines TRBV6-5 with TRBJ1-1, with D hard to call. CDR1 is MNHEY, CDR2 SVGAGI, per germline. The CDR3 consists of 14 residues. Trimming took 0 bases from V and 1 from J, leaving 6 bases between them. CDR3 residues: CASSYSRKNTEAFF. In DNA, the CDR3 is TGTGCCAGCAGTTACTCCAGGAAGAACACTGAAGCTTTCTTT.